Listed below are T cell receptor beta chains from one sample, sequenced in a study of T cell repertoires in ileal Crohn's disease. Method: immunoSEQ multiplex PCR; TCRdb's copy keeps in-frame clones and lacks some. This table has tens of thousands of clones, roughly nine tenths appearing once. Sequenced material: ileal tissue. The source of these receptors is an adult with Crohn's disease. CDR3s include the opening cysteine and the closing phenylalanine or tryptophan. The order of the fields is V gene, D gene, CDR3 length, clone size, J gene, CDR3 DNA, CDR3 protein. The D gene is left open where the match is weak. Clone size appears in some rows only: once, few, many, or a class for an expanded clone.

TRBV9,-,15,-,TRBJ2-1,TGTGCCAGCAGCGCATGGACATATCACGACAATGAGCAGTTCTTC,CASSAWTYHDNEQFF
TRBV27,TRBD1,13,-,TRBJ1-2,TGTGCCAGCAGATCGTCAGGGGGCTATGGCTACACCTTC,CASRSSGGYGYTF
TRBV5-1,TRBD1,16,once,TRBJ2-2,TGCGCCAGCAGCCGCCAAGACAGGGGGGAAACCGGGGAGCTGTTTTTT,CASSRQDRGETGELFF
TRBV10-2,TRBD2,17,-,TRBJ2-3,TGCGCCAGCAGTGGAGGGACTAGCGGGGGGCAGGGAGATACGCAGTATTTT,CASSGGTSGGQGDTQYF
TRBV6-1,TRBD1,12,-,TRBJ1-2,TGTGCCAGCAGGAAGGGACAGCCATTCTTCGCCTTC,CASRKGQPFFAF
TRBV6-5,-,11,-,TRBJ1-1,TGTGCCAGCAGTTTTCAGACTGAAGCTTTCTTT,CASSFQTEAFF
TRBV6-5,TRBD1,13,-,TRBJ2-1,TGTGCCAGCAGTTACGACAGGGACAATGAGCAGTTCTTC,CASSYDRDNEQFF
TRBV10-3,-,12,-,TRBJ1-2,TGTGCCATCAGTGAGTCGGACACAGCCTACACCTTC,CAISESDTAYTF
TRBV30,-,13,-,TRBJ1-2,TGTGCCTGGAGTACACAGGGTTCAGGTGGCTACACCTTC,CAWSTQGSGGYTF
TRBV2,-,14,-,TRBJ1-2,TGTGCCAGCAGTAAAACCCCAGGGGACTATGGCTACACCTTC,CASSKTPGDYGYTF
TRBV18,TRBD1,14,-,TRBJ2-7,TGTGCCAGCTCACCAGACAGGGCATGGTACGAGCAGTACTTC,CASSPDRAWYEQYF
TRBV5-1,-,17,-,TRBJ1-4,TGCGCCAGCAGCTTGTCAGCTGGAAGGAACGGGGTTGAAAAACTGTTTTTT,CASSLSAGRNGVEKLFF
TRBV11-2,-,14,-,TRBJ1-1,TGTGCCAGCAGCCTTTTTCGACAGTCTACTGAAGCTTTCTTT,CASSLFRQSTEAFF
TRBV28,-,14,-,TRBJ1-2,TGTGCCAGCAGTTTCCTTGGCGGGGACTATGGCTACACCTTC,CASSFLGGDYGYTF
TRBV7-2,-,14,-,TRBJ1-1,TGTGCCAGCAGCTTAAACCGGGGAAACACTGAAGCTTTCTTT,CASSLNRGNTEAFF
TRBV7-9,-,15,-,TRBJ2-2,TGTGCCAGCAGCTTATCGGCAGGGGTCACCGGGGAGCTGTTTTTT,CASSLSAGVTGELFF
TRBV7-6,-,15,-,TRBJ1-4,TGTGCCAGCAGCTTAGGCGGGAAGGGGCCCGAAAAACTGTTTTTT,CASSLGGKGPEKLFF
TRBV9,-,14,-,TRBJ2-6,TGTGCCAGCAGCGCAACCGGACAGTCCTCCGTCCTGACTTTC,CASSATGQSSVLTF
TRBV11-2,-,14,once,TRBJ2-7,TGTGCCAGCAGCTTAAATTTACCCGGGGGCGAGCAGTACTTC,CASSLNLPGGEQYF
TRBV6-5,-,16,-,TRBJ1-1,TGTGCCAGCAGTTACTCGAGTCCGTGGGCGAACACTGAAGCTTTCTTT,CASSYSSPWANTEAFF
TRBV4-1,-,16,-,TRBJ1-6,TGCGCCAGCAGCCAAGAATCCGGCTCCTATAATTCACCCCTCCACTTT,CASSQESGSYNSPLHF
TRBV4-2,-,16,-,TRBJ1-3,TGTGCCAGCAGAGGGCCAGGGGAAAGGGACAGAAACACCATATATTTT,CASRGPGERDRNTIYF
TRBV11-2,-,18,once,TRBJ1-6,TGTGCCAGCAGCTTAGGGCGGTCCTTCGGGGGGAGGGATTCACCCCTCCACTTT,CASSLGRSFGGRDSPLHF
TRBV27,-,15,-,TRBJ2-1,TGTGCCAGCAGTTCAGGACAAAGCTCCTACAATGAGCAGTTCTTC,CASSSGQSSYNEQFF
TRBV5-1,TRBD2,17,-,TRBJ2-1,TGCGCCAGCAGCCCGGACGTTCTGGGACTAGGGTTCAATGAGCAGTTCTTC,CASSPDVLGLGFNEQFF
TRBV18,-,16,-,TRBJ2-7,TGTGCCAGCTCACCCAAATGGACTGGGGAGACTTACGAGCAGTACTTC,CASSPKWTGETYEQYF
TRBV5-1,-,16,-,TRBJ2-2,TGCGCCAGCAGCTTGGCCGGGACGGGGGACACCGGGGAGCTGTTTTTT,CASSLAGTGDTGELFF
TRBV30,-,15,-,TRBJ1-1,TGTGCCTGGAGGGGAATCGACAGGCACAACACTGAAGCTTTCTTT,CAWRGIDRHNTEAFF
TRBV6-6,-,16,few,TRBJ1-3,TGTGCCAGCAGACAGGACGGAATCACAAGTGGAAACACCATATATTTT,CASRQDGITSGNTIYF
TRBV6-1,-,15,-,TRBJ1-5,TGTGCCAGCAGTGAATCGGGGGGGGTAAGGCAGCCCCAGCATTTT,CASSESGGVRQPQHF
TRBV5-6,TRBD2,16,-,TRBJ2-1,TGTGCCAGCAGCCCTTCGGGACTAGCGGGAGTTGGTGAGCAGTTCTTC,CASSPSGLAGVGEQFF
TRBV27,-,15,-,TRBJ1-5,TGTGCCAGCAGTTTATATCCGTCGAGCAATCAGCCCCAGCATTTT,CASSLYPSSNQPQHF
TRBV5-6,TRBD1,14,-,TRBJ1-6,TGTGCCAGCAGATCCGGGACAGGAAATTCACCCCTCCACTTT,CASRSGTGNSPLHF
TRBV6-4,TRBD1,15,-,TRBJ1-1,TGTGCCAGCAGGGCTAATATGGGGACAGGCACTGAAGCTTTCTTT,CASRANMGTGTEAFF
TRBV6-1,-,14,few,TRBJ1-2,TGTGCCAGCAGTGTGGCAGATAAAGACTATGGCTACACCTTC,CASSVADKDYGYTF
TRBV15,-,13,-,TRBJ1-2,TGTGCCACCAGCAAGCTGGGGAGGAATGGCTACACCTTC,CATSKLGRNGYTF
TRBV9,TRBD1,16,once,TRBJ1-1,TGTGCCAGCAGCGTAGGTGCAGGGGGCCCGGACACTGAAGCTTTCTTT,CASSVGAGGPDTEAFF
TRBV27,-,15,once,TRBJ1-1,TGTGCCAGCAGTAAGTCAGGCCTCATGAACACTGAAGCTTTCTTT,CASSKSGLMNTEAFF
TRBV4-1,TRBD2,18,-,TRBJ2-2,TGCGCCAGCAGCCAAGATCCTCCGGGGGGGATTAACACCGGGGAGCTGTTTTTT,CASSQDPPGGINTGELFF
TRBV29-1,-,14,-,TRBJ2-1,TGCAGCGTCACGATGTTCAGCTCCTACAATGAGCAGTTCTTC,CSVTMFSSYNEQFF
TRBV2,TRBD2,13,-,TRBJ2-1,TGTGCCAGCAGAGGGGACTACAACAATGAGCAGTTCTTC,CASRGDYNNEQFF
TRBV27,TRBD2,16,-,TRBJ2-7,TGTGCCAGCACCCCCCTTAGCGGGCCGAGCTCCTACGAGCAGTACTTC,CASTPLSGPSSYEQYF
TRBV9,TRBD2,16,-,TRBJ2-3,TGTGCCAGCAGCTTAAGACTAGCGGGGGGTCCAGATACGCAGTATTTT,CASSLRLAGGPDTQYF
TRBV19,-,15,-,TRBJ2-3,TGTGCCAGTAGTGAGATAGCGGTTAGCACAGATACGCAGTATTTT,CASSEIAVSTDTQYF
TRBV5-1,-,15,-,TRBJ1-1,TGCGCCAGCAGCTTGATAAAAACAGGTGCTCATGAAGCTTTCTTT,CASSLIKTGAHEAFF
TRBV7-2,-,18,-,TRBJ1-2,TGTGCCAGCAGCTTAGTAGCCCCCAGTAGTGGAGCTAACTATGGCTACACCTTC,CASSLVAPSSGANYGYTF
TRBV19,-,14,-,TRBJ1-6,TGTGCCAGTAGTACGGCAGGGCTTCGCTCACCCCTCCACTTT,CASSTAGLRSPLHF
TRBV15,TRBD1,16,-,TRBJ2-1,TGTGCCACCAGCAGAGGTCAGGGGGCCTCCAACAATGAGCAGTTCTTC,CATSRGQGASNNEQFF
TRBV5-4,TRBD1,14,-,TRBJ2-3,TGTGCCAGCAGGCCGAGGACAGGGGCAGATACGCAGTATTTT,CASRPRTGADTQYF
TRBV5-6,-,19,-,TRBJ1-4,TGTGCCAGCAGCTTTTCTGCAGGGATCAGGCTGCGGTCTGATGAAAAACTGTTTTTT,CASSFSAGIRLRSDEKLFF
TRBV30,-,11,-,TRBJ2-7,TGTGCCTGGGGGAGCCGCTACGAGCAGTACTTC,CAWGSRYEQYF
TRBV6-5,-,15,-,TRBJ1-1,TGTGCCAGCAGTTATAAGGGAGACGGACCGACTGAAGCTTTCTTT,CASSYKGDGPTEAFF
TRBV11-2,-,15,-,TRBJ1-4,TGTGCCAGCAGCTTAGACGGGGGTATCTCTGAAAAACTGTTTTTT,CASSLDGGISEKLFF
TRBV6-1,TRBD1,13,once,TRBJ2-7,TGTGCCAGCAGCAAGGGACAGACCTACGAGCAGTACTTC,CASSKGQTYEQYF